The 32 T cell receptor beta chains given below trace back to one sample, sequenced in a study of PD-1 and CTLA-4 blockade in melanoma. Profiling relied on immunoSEQ multiplex PCR, and the TCRdb table lists in-frame clones only, not all of them. The top ten hold about 8% of the sample, which has about 28,000 clones, 75% to 95% seen once. The sequences come from CD8+ T cells from peripheral blood, collected from a patient given anti-PD-1 treatment. The source is a human donor with melanoma.

The V and J genes are TRBV3-1 (or the pseudogene TRBV3-2) and TRBJ2-2; no reliable D call. The V and J ends lost 0 bases and 2 bases respectively, with 7 bases between them. The germline V gene encodes CDR1 LGHDT and CDR2 YNNKEL (reference sequence). This CDR3 has 15 residues. The CDR3 DNA follows: TGTGCCAGCAGCCAAGACGGCCAAAACACCGGGGAGCTGTTTTTT. This gives the protein CASSQDGQNTGELFF.

The rearrangement uses TRBV28 and TRBJ2-2; D remains unclear. CDR1 is MDHEN and CDR2 is SYDVKM in the germline V gene. The CDR3 has 14 amino acids. V was shortened by 3 bases and J by 1 base, with 6 bases between the two germline ends. The CDR3, as DNA: TGTGCCAGCAGTTTGGCTGAGAACACCGGGGAGCTGTTTTTT. Protein sequence: CASSLAENTGELFF.

This clone was seen once. Here the CDR3 DNA reads TGTGCCAGCAGTTTATTGGACAGGGAAGAGCAGTACTTC. Its translation is CASSLLDREEQYF. This rearrangement joins TRBV28 to TRBJ2-7; TRBD1 aligns across 8 bases. This CDR3 region has 13 residues. Germline assignment: CDR1 MDHEN and CDR2 SYDVKM. Germline trimming cut 1 base from V and 7 bases from J; bases unmatched to any gene: 3.

The chain recombines TRBV10-3 with TRBJ1-3, with no clear D. The germline gives CDR1 ENHRY, CDR2 SYGVKD. Trimming left V 5 bases short and J 3 bases short, with 2 bases between. CDR3 length equals 11 residues. CDR3 sequence: CAISIGNTIYF. Written as DNA, the CDR3 is TGTGCCATCAGTATTGGAAACACCATATATTTT.

In the case of this clone: Distinct nucleotide sequences in the sample also encode this CDR3. The genes are TRBV27 and TRBJ2-5; the D gene is possibly TRBD1 (6 bases). Trimming removed 9 bases at V and 2 bases at J, with 13 bases between. Per the germline V gene, CDR1 is MNHEY and CDR2 is SMNVEV (reference sequence). CDR3 length: 13 amino acids. CDR3 residues: CASSKDRQETQYF. In DNA form, the CDR3 reads TGTGCCAGTAGCAAGGACAGACAAGAGACCCAGTACTTC.

The V call is TRBV9, the J call TRBJ1-1; no clear D gene. The CDR3 spans 14 residues. The V gene lost 3 bases and the J gene lost 5 bases, with 14 bases spanning the gap. Germline loops: CDR1 SGDLS, CDR2 YYNGEE. Here the CDR3 reads CASSAAYEGTEAFF. CDR3 nucleotides: TGTGCCAGCAGCGCGGCCTACGAAGGGACTGAAGCTTTCTTT.

The chain uses TRBV14 and TRBJ2-1, with D perhaps TRBD2 (6 bases). CDR3 size: 12 residues. In germline, CDR1 is SGHDN, CDR2 FVKESK. V lost 4 bases and J 7 bases, leaving 8 bases between the germline ends. The CDR3, as DNA: TGTGCCAGCAGCCTACTAGCAAATGAGCAGTTCTTC. Amino acids: CASSLLANEQFF.

The chain recombines TRBV7-9 with TRBJ1-1, with TRBD1 matching over 7 bases. The CDR3 covers 15 residues. J lost 1 base, V lost 1 base, and 3 bases had no gene match. CDR1 is SEHNR and CDR2 is FQNEAQ in the germline V gene (reference sequence). CDR3 DNA sequence: TGTGCCAGCAGCTTAGGACAGGGCTGGAACACTGAAGCTTTCTTT. Translated, it gives CASSLGQGWNTEAFF.

This clone has only one observation. The chain recombines TRBV28 with TRBJ1-5, with a possible D match to TRBD1 (5 bases). V was shortened by 3 bases and J by 7 bases, with 19 bases between the two germline ends. Germline CDR1 is MDHEN and CDR2 is SYDVKM. This CDR3 has 16 residues. The CDR3 DNA is TGTGCCAGCAGTTTCTTTGGAGGGGAAAAGGGCCAGCCCCAGCATTTT. It codes for CASSFFGGEKGQPQHF.

The genes are TRBV25-1 and TRBJ2-5; D is uncertain. Trimming removed 1 base at V and 0 bases at J, with 9 bases between. The CDR3 extends over 15 amino acids. The germline CDR1 and CDR2 sequences are MGHDK and SYGVNS. CDR3 region: CASSEWASYQETQYF. The CDR3 DNA follows: TGTGCCAGCAGTGAATGGGCCTCGTACCAAGAGACCCAGTACTTC.

The chain employs TRBV27 and TRBJ2-2; 7 positions match TRBD1. The V and J ends lost 7 bases and 6 bases, in that order; junction bases with no gene match: 14. The CDR3 has 16 residues. Germline V CDR1 and CDR2: MNHEY, SMNVEV (reference sequence). The CDR3 DNA sequence: TGTGCCAGCACGTCCCGGGACAGAGGTCGCGCCGGGGAGCTGTTTTTT. This encodes CASTSRDRGRAGELFF.

The V and J genes are TRBV13 and TRBJ2-1; 9 nucleotides align to TRBD2. J gave up 6 bases and V 3 bases, and 6 bases lay outside the gene matches. This CDR3 is 15 amino acids long. Germline CDR1 PRHDT, CDR2 FYEKMQ (reference sequence). CDR3 residues: CASSLSGLASNEQFF. In DNA, the CDR3 is TGTGCCAGCAGCTTGAGCGGACTAGCGAGCAATGAGCAGTTCTTC.

This clone is a singleton in its sample. The V gene is TRBV6-5, the J gene TRBJ1-5; D is possibly TRBD1 (5 bases). The CDR3 is 14 amino acids. The germline gives CDR1 MNHEY, CDR2 SVGAGI. V lost 2 bases to trimming and J lost 5 bases, with 10 bases between them. The CDR3 loop is CASSYGAGDQPQHF. In DNA, the CDR3 is TGTGCCAGCAGTTACGGGGCCGGCGATCAGCCCCAGCATTTT.

This clone came up once. The chain has TRBV11-2 and TRBJ1-2; D gene uncertain. CDR3 size: 16 residues. From germline, CDR1 is SGHAT and CDR2 FQNNGV. V was cut by 1 base and J by 0 bases, with 12 bases left in between. The CDR3: CASSLVRRDANYGYTF. The CDR3 DNA reads TGTGCCAGCAGCTTAGTAAGACGGGATGCTAACTATGGCTACACCTTC. The full variable domain, with the rest looked up from reference TRBV11-2 and TRBJ1-2, is EAGVAQSPRYKIIEKRQSVAFWCNPISGHATLYWYQQILGQGPKLLIQFQNNGVVDDSQLPKDRFSAERLKGVDSTLKIQPAKLEDSAVYLCASSLVRRDANYGYTFGSGTRLTVV.

The chain couples TRBV10-3 to TRBJ1-5; D remains ambiguous. Germline V gives CDR1 ENHRY, CDR2 SYGVKD. Trimming took off 0 bases at V and 4 bases at J, with 10 bases between the two ends. The CDR3 runs 15 residues. CDR3 sequence reads: CAISESTQTNQPQHF. DNA for the CDR3: TGTGCCATCAGTGAGTCCACACAGACTAATCAGCCCCAGCATTTT.

The genes are TRBV29-1 and TRBJ2-1; TRBD2 agrees at 13 bases. The V gene's germline CDR1 is SQVTM and CDR2 ANQGSEA. With 6 bases clipped from V and 6 bases from J, the junction kept 5 bases outside the gene matches. CDR3 length: 14 amino acids. The CDR3 sequence is CSVPGLAGLNEQFF. In DNA form, the CDR3 reads TGCAGCGTGCCGGGACTAGCGGGACTCAATGAGCAGTTCTTC.

This clone was seen just once. This chain uses TRBV10-3 with TRBJ1-5; D gene unclear. There are 16 residues in the CDR3. Trimming took off 3 bases at V and 0 bases at J, with 12 bases between the two ends. From germline, CDR1 is ENHRY and CDR2 SYGVKD. The CDR3 DNA is TGTGCCATCAGTGATACGGCGGATTATAGCAATCAGCCCCAGCATTTT. Translated, it gives CAISDTADYSNQPQHF.

This clone has only one observation. V and J are TRBV9 and TRBJ2-1; 7 nucleotides agree with TRBD2. The junction had 5 bases not matched to a gene; V was cut back by 0 bases and J by 5 bases. CDR1 and CDR2 (germline): SGDLS, YYNGEE. This CDR3 is built from 15 residues. The CDR3 region has the DNA TGTGCCAGCAGCGTAGCGGGGACTACCGACAATGAGCAGTTCTTC. Translating it yields CASSVAGTTDNEQFF.

The rearrangement uses TRBV27 and TRBJ2-1, with 11 bases fitting TRBD2. This CDR3 is built from 15 residues. In germline, CDR1 is MNHEY, CDR2 SMNVEV (reference sequence). Trimming at V came to 6 bases and at J to 4 bases, leaving 5 bases not matched to a gene. In DNA form, the CDR3 reads TGTGCCAGCAGCTCCGGACTAGCGGGTTACAATGAGCAGTTCTTC. Its translation: CASSSGLAGYNEQFF.

The chain has TRBV6-5 and TRBJ2-2; 8 nucleotides line up with TRBD1. The CDR3 contains 14 residues. Germline lookup yields CDR1 MNHEY and CDR2 SVGAGI. Losses at the gene ends were 6 bases for V and 7 bases for J; bases not matched to a gene: 7. For the CDR3, the DNA is TGTGCCAGCAGCCCCGGACAGGGATTCGGGGAGCTGTTTTTT. It encodes CASSPGQGFGELFF.

The chain is built from TRBV28 and TRBJ1-5; no definite D call. Germline lookup yields CDR1 MDHEN and CDR2 SYDVKM. V was shortened by 3 bases and J by 1 base, with 4 bases between the two germline ends. The CDR3 runs to 13 residues. This chain's CDR3 is CASSLGSNQPQHF. CDR3 DNA: TGTGCCAGCAGTTTGGGGAGCAATCAGCCCCAGCATTTT.

This chain joins TRBV6-2 or TRBV6-3 and TRBJ2-1; unclear D gene. The CDR3 covers 15 residues. V lost 6 bases, J lost 1 base, and 13 bases lay in between. Germline V gives CDR1 MNHEY, CDR2 SVGEGT. CDR3 in DNA: TGTGCCAGCAGGCCTTCTGCGGCGTCCTACAATGAGCAGTTCTTC. Translating gives CASRPSAASYNEQFF.

The genes are TRBV11-2 and TRBJ2-3; 7 bases match TRBD2. J gave up 3 bases and V 8 bases, and 14 bases lay outside the gene matches. The CDR3 is 16 amino acids. CDR1 SGHAT and CDR2 FQNNGV come from the germline V gene. The CDR3 DNA follows: TGTGCCAGCTCCACGCCTCTCAGCGGGGAAACAGATACGCAGTATTTT. Protein sequence: CASSTPLSGETDTQYF.

This chain joins TRBV6-6 and TRBJ2-3, with 12 bases identical to TRBD2. CDR1 MNHNY and CDR2 SVGAGI come from the germline V gene (reference sequence). Trimming at V came to 6 bases and at J to 3 bases, leaving 22 bases not matched to a gene. The CDR3 runs to 21 residues. The CDR3 reads CASSSPSLPSGGALVTDTQYF. The DNA for the CDR3 is TGTGCCAGCAGCTCCCCCTCCCTTCCTAGCGGGGGGGCATTAGTTACAGATACGCAGTATTTT.

The chain links TRBV28 to TRBJ1-3; D is ambiguous. V dropped 4 bases and J dropped 4 bases, with 11 bases sitting between them. CDR1 and CDR2 from the germline V gene are MDHEN and SYDVKM. The CDR3 has 14 residues. CDR3 in amino acids: CASSSPRGGNTIYF. In DNA, the CDR3 is TGTGCCAGCAGTTCCCCCCGTGGAGGAAACACCATATATTTT.

This rearrangement joins TRBV28 to TRBJ1-5, with D maybe TRBD1 (5 bases). This CDR3 spans 15 amino acids. With 7 bases removed from V and 7 bases from J, the gap between germline ends came to 20 bases. The germline CDR1 and CDR2 sequences are MDHEN and SYDVKM. The CDR3 DNA is TGTGCCAGCACCCGACCCGGGGCGCTCCCACAGCCCCAGCATTTT. Its translation: CASTRPGALPQPQHF.

The rearrangement uses TRBV6-4 and TRBJ2-3; the match to TRBD2 covers 10 bases. Trimming at V came to 3 bases and at J to 3 bases, leaving 3 bases not matched to a gene. The length of the CDR3 is 15 residues. Germline CDR1 and CDR2: MRHNA and SNTAGT. The CDR3 DNA reads TGTGCCAGCAGTGAACTAGCGGGAACTACAGATACGCAGTATTTT. Protein sequence: CASSELAGTTDTQYF.

This clone was detected only a few times. The chain combines TRBV30 with TRBJ1-6, with TRBD1 as a possible D gene (5 bases). The V end was cut by 4 bases, the J end by 7 bases, with 17 bases between. Germline CDR1 is GTSNPN and CDR2 is SVGIG (reference sequence). CDR3 length equals 15 residues. CDR3: CAWNQDSPQNSPLHF. The CDR3 DNA is TGTGCCTGGAACCAAGACAGCCCCCAGAATTCACCCCTCCACTTT.

This clone appeared a few times. This chain links TRBV27 with TRBJ1-1; no reliable D call. The germline gives CDR1 MNHEY, CDR2 SMNVEV (reference sequence). V shed 5 bases and J shed 9 bases, with 13 bases lying between them. The CDR3 has 12 amino acids. The CDR3 DNA reads TGTGCCAGCAGTCCTAGAGGAGGGCAAGCTTTCTTT. This translates into CASSPRGGQAFF.

The chain combines TRBV2 with TRBJ1-5; D perhaps matches TRBD1 (6 bases). The CDR3 is 15 amino acids. CDR1 is SNHLY and CDR2 is FYNNEI in the germline V gene. V was trimmed by 6 bases and J by 2 bases, leaving 14 bases between them. The CDR3 bases are TGTGCCAGCAGAACCTCACAGGGAGGCAATCAGCCCCAGCATTTT. It is translated as CASRTSQGGNQPQHF.

Written as DNA, the CDR3 is TGTGCCAGCAGCCACGGGACTAGTAACGAGCAGTACTTC. It yields the protein CASSHGTSNEQYF. V usage is TRBV6-1 and J usage is TRBJ2-7; 8 bases are shared with TRBD2. The germline gives CDR1 MNHNS, CDR2 SASEGT. This CDR3 region has 13 residues. Unmatched junction bases numbered 6, after V lost 6 bases and J lost 5 bases.

The rearrangement joins TRBV5-6 to TRBJ1-1; unclear D gene. The CDR3 loop spans 15 amino acids. V was clipped by 0 bases and J by 5 bases, with 14 bases between them. The germline V gene encodes CDR1 SGHDT and CDR2 YYEEEE. The CDR3 DNA sequence: TGTGCCAGCAGCTTGGAGGCCGCCGGGTGGACTGAAGCTTTCTTT. This codes for CASSLEAAGWTEAFF. The full variable domain, with the rest looked up from reference TRBV5-6 and TRBJ1-1, is DAGVTQSPTHLIKTRGQQVTLRCSPKSGHDTVSWYQQALGQGPQFIFQYYEEEERQRGNFPDRFSGHQFPNYSSELNVNALLLGDSALYLCASSLEAAGWTEAFFGQGTRLTVV.